This T cell receptor beta chain emerged from a study of OX40 agonist ivuxolimab in advanced cancers. Overall study context: Patients took ivuxolimab, an agonistic anti-OX40 (CD134) antibody.

The V and J ends lost 9 bases and 0 bases respectively, with 12 bases between them. Germline loops: CDR1 MNHEY, CDR2 SVGAGI. The CDR3 is made up of 14 amino acids. Points from the study as a whole: Low levels of normalized T-cell clonal expansion also appeared in some nonresponders. Dosing at 0.1 to 3.0 mg/kg was accompanied by clonal expansion of CD4+ and CD8+ blood T cells by week 6.

As regards this clone: The antigen is undetermined.

The protocol was immunoSEQ multiplex PCR, while the TCRdb copy is restricted to in-frame clones and leaves out a portion. The sample has tens of thousands of clones, 75% to 90% seen once. This TCR derives from an adult with an advanced solid tumor such as melanoma, head and neck, liver or kidney cancer. Sequencing was performed on CD4+ or CD8+ T cells sorted from blood, taken in a trial of the OX40 agonist ivuxolimab. J is TRBJ1-5 and V is TRBV6-5; D remains unclear. The DNA for the CDR3 is TGTGCCAGTTCGGACCAAAATAGCAATCAGCCCCAGCATTTT. Protein sequence: CASSDQNSNQPQHF.